This T cell receptor beta chain is from a study of shared clonotypes between healthy human individuals. Background on the study: CD8 memory received one plate per donor, CD8 naive two, CD4 memory three and CD4 naive three. General study findings and limits: Estimated clonotype richness was generally higher in naive than memory subsets.

CDR1 SGHNT and CDR2 YENEEA come from the germline V gene. CDR3 size: 15 residues. The V gene end was trimmed by 1 base and the J gene end by 3 bases; junction bases not matched to a gene: 3. As defined, naive CD8 cells were CD45RO-negative and positively selected for CCR7, with terminally differentiated effector memory CD45RA+ cells excluded. It was at deep level that the assay was run. Clones were sequenced by immunoSEQ multiplex PCR, and TCRdb holds only the in-frame ones, with some missing. This table has about 600,000 clones, nearly 97% appearing once. Details on this clone: Its target is unknown.

The sequence came from a young woman in good health. The V and J genes are TRBV11-3 and TRBJ2-1; 7 bases map to TRBD1. The sequenced material came from naive CD8+ T cells sorted from blood. The CDR3 region is CASSLGQGGYNEQFF. DNA of the CDR3: TGTGCCAGCAGCTTAGGACAGGGTGGCTACAATGAGCAGTTCTTC.